The rows below give T cell receptor beta chains drawn from one sample of a study of cytomegalovirus exposure and HLA in healthy donors. Here immunoSEQ multiplex PCR was the method, and the copy in TCRdb shows in-frame clones only, minus some. Of about 150,000 clones in the sample, more than 70% were seen once. Material for sequencing was PBMCs. Receptor source: a man aged 18 to 35 in good health and CMV-seropositive. The CDR3 runs from the conserved cysteine through the conserved F or W. Each record gives: D gene, clone size, V gene, J gene, CDR3 protein, CDR3 DNA. D genes are given only for firm matches. The listing skips clone size in some rows; elsewhere it reads once, few, many or a size class.

TRBD2	NA	TRBV6-5	TRBJ2-2	CASRGSLWTGELFF	TGTGCCAGCCGCGGGAGCCTTTGGACCGGGGAGCTGTTTTTT
TRBD2	NA	TRBV19	TRBJ2-7	CASSGRAYDEQYF	TGTGCCAGTAGTGGGAGGGCCTACGACGAGCAGTACTTC
NA	NA	TRBV5-1	TRBJ1-1	CASSLTRMNTEAFF	TGCGCCAGCAGCTTGACGAGGATGAACACTGAAGCTTTCTTT
TRBD1	few	TRBV5-1	TRBJ1-1	CASSSQPGQGMNTEAFF	TGCGCCAGCAGCTCGCAGCCGGGACAGGGCATGAACACTGAAGCTTTCTTT
TRBD1	NA	TRBV28	TRBJ1-1	CASSPDGRGLFFPTEAFF	TGTGCCAGCAGTCCCGACGGTAGGGGGCTTTTCTTTCCCACTGAAGCTTTCTTT
TRBD2	NA	TRBV7-3	TRBJ2-3	CASSPGLAKDTQYF	TGTGCCAGCAGCCCGGGACTAGCGAAAGATACGCAGTATTTT
TRBD1	once	TRBV30	TRBJ2-7	CAWSVLHLFRDRVTYEQYF	TGTGCCTGGAGTGTACTTCACCTATTTCGGGACAGGGTCACCTACGAGCAGTACTTC
NA	few	TRBV7-9	TRBJ2-2	CASSSPTTDWDTGELFF	TGTGCCAGCAGCTCCCCCACGACGGACTGGGACACCGGGGAGCTGTTTTTT
TRBD1	NA	TRBV10-3	TRBJ2-2	CAISELTGDGTGELFF	TGTGCCATCAGTGAACTTACAGGGGACGGCACCGGGGAGCTGTTTTTT
NA	NA	TRBV30	TRBJ1-2	CAWSVFWADNGYTF	TGTGCCTGGAGTGTATTTTGGGCAGACAATGGCTACACCTTC
TRBD1	NA	TRBV29-1	TRBJ1-2	CSVSSSGGQSSLNYGYTF	TGCAGCGTTTCCAGTAGTGGGGGACAGAGTAGTCTTAACTATGGCTACACCTTC
TRBD2	NA	TRBV9	TRBJ2-1	CASSVGDYNEQFF	TGTGCCAGCAGCGTGGGGGACTATAATGAGCAGTTCTTC
TRBD2	NA	TRBV9	TRBJ2-3	CASSPRASGSVNTQYF	TGTGCCAGCAGCCCCCGGGCTAGCGGTTCGGTAAATACGCAGTATTTT
NA	NA	TRBV27	TRBJ1-1	CASNPQYTPLENTEAFF	TGTGCCAGCAACCCCCAATATACGCCGTTAGAGAACACTGAAGCTTTCTTT
TRBD2	NA	TRBV27	TRBJ2-1	CASSLIGRARSSYNEQFF	TGTGCCAGCAGTTTAATCGGGAGGGCTCGAAGCTCCTACAATGAGCAGTTCTTC
TRBD2	NA	TRBV30	TRBJ2-1	CAWNRLAGDLFFYNEQFF	TGTGCCTGGAATCGACTAGCGGGAGACCTATTCTTCTACAATGAGCAGTTCTTC
TRBD2	NA	TRBV5-1	TRBJ2-7	CASSRSGLAGDEQYF	TGCGCCAGCAGTCGCTCGGGACTAGCGGGAGACGAGCAGTACTTC
TRBD2	NA	TRBV11-2	TRBJ2-7	CASSSGLVWGYEQYF	TGTGCCAGCAGCTCTGGACTAGTCTGGGGGTACGAGCAGTACTTC
NA	NA	TRBV27	TRBJ2-1	CASSLGGGFSYNEQFF	TGTGCCAGCAGTTTAGGAGGGGGCTTTTCCTACAATGAGCAGTTCTTC
NA	NA	TRBV25-1	TRBJ2-5	CASSEETQYF	TGTGCCAGCTCCGAGGAGACCCAGTACTTC
NA	NA	TRBV28	TRBJ2-7	CASSSPGDDAYEQYF	TGTGCCAGCAGTTCCCCGGGGGACGACGCCTACGAGCAGTACTTC
NA	NA	TRBV20-1	TRBJ2-7	CSAGSYEQYF	TGCAGTGCGGGGAGCTACGAGCAGTACTTC
TRBD2	NA	TRBV27	TRBJ2-7	CASSLYPREENEQYF	TGTGCCAGCAGTTTATACCCACGGGAGGAGAACGAGCAGTACTTC
TRBD1	NA	TRBV19	TRBJ1-1	CASSKQGWEAFF	TGTGCCAGTAGTAAACAGGGGTGGGAAGCTTTCTTT
TRBD2	NA	TRBV30	TRBJ2-7	CAWSGFRTSGRSFPYEQYF	TGTGCCTGGAGTGGGTTCAGGACTAGCGGGAGAAGTTTCCCCTACGAGCAGTACTTC
NA	NA	TRBV18	TRBJ2-3	CASSLRGAGAQVDTQYF	TGTGCCAGCTCTCTTCGGGGGGCAGGGGCTCAAGTAGATACGCAGTATTTT
TRBD2	NA	TRBV9	TRBJ2-3	CASSWGMGLAGDGTDTQYF	TGTGCCAGCAGCTGGGGGATGGGTCTAGCGGGAGACGGCACAGATACGCAGTATTTT
TRBD1	NA	TRBV4-1	TRBJ1-4	CASSRGGTGKGQNEKLFF	TGCGCCAGCAGCCGCGGCGGGACAGGGAAAGGACAGAATGAAAAACTGTTTTTT
NA	once	TRBV6-5	TRBJ2-1	CASSYFGGQNEQFF	TGTGCCAGCAGTTATTTTGGCGGGCAAAATGAGCAGTTCTTC
NA	NA	TRBV7-3	TRBJ1-1	CASSLRGVQPMNTEAFF	TGTGCCAGCAGCTTACGGGGAGTGCAGCCCATGAACACTGAAGCTTTCTTT
TRBD2	NA	TRBV6-5	TRBJ2-1	CASSPGLGAHNEQFF	TGTGCCAGCAGCCCGGGACTAGGGGCCCACAATGAGCAGTTCTTC
TRBD1	NA	TRBV5-1	TRBJ1-2	CASRPTGDYGYTF	TGCGCCAGCAGACCGACAGGGGACTATGGCTACACCTTC